A single sample is the source of the 6 T cell receptor beta chains below, sequenced in a study of control samples from healthy donors and cancer patients. Method: immunoSEQ multiplex PCR; TCRdb's copy keeps in-frame clones and lacks some. The sample has roughly 160,000 clones; around 94% are singletons. The sample consisted of PBMCs. The receptors shown here come from a man between 60 and 75 years old with colorectal cancer.

A note on this clone: This sample includes further DNA sequences coding for the same CDR3. CDR3 sequence: CASSVVGAGGGYTF. CDR3 in DNA: TGTGCCAGCAGCGTAGTGGGGGCAGGGGGGGGCTACACCTTC. The chain has TRBV9 and TRBJ1-2, with 7 bases matching TRBD1. The junction had 7 bases not matched to a gene; V was cut back by 0 bases and J by 8 bases. CDR3 size: 14 residues. Germline V lookup: CDR1 SGDLS, CDR2 YYNGEE.

This chain uses TRBV20-1 with TRBJ1-3; no clear D gene. Trimming removed 3 bases from V and 8 bases from J, with 11 bases in between. The CDR3 has 12 amino acids. In germline, CDR1 is DFQATT, CDR2 SNEGSKA (reference sequence). The CDR3 loop is CSASREIHTIYF. For the CDR3, the DNA is TGCAGTGCTAGTCGAGAAATCCACACCATATATTTT.

CDR3 loop: CSVLGQGEYTF. CDR3 coding DNA: TGCAGCGTTTTGGGTCAGGGAGAGTACACCTTC. V gene TRBV29-1 combines with J gene TRBJ1-2, with D maybe TRBD1 (5 bases). CDR1 is SQVTM and CDR2 is ANQGSEA in the germline V gene. The CDR3 is 11 residues long. V was shortened by 5 bases and J by 11 bases, with 15 bases between the two germline ends.

The rearrangement joins TRBV6-1 to TRBJ1-6, with 8 positions matching TRBD1. V lost 1 base, J lost 0 bases, and 8 bases stayed unmatched. The germline gives CDR1 MNHNS, CDR2 SASEGT. The CDR3 consists of 19 residues. As DNA, the CDR3 is TGTGCCAGCAGTGAAGTCCCGGGACAGGCGAGCTCCTATAATTCACCCCTCCACTTT. As protein: CASSEVPGQASSYNSPLHF.

The chain is built from TRBV7-9 and TRBJ2-3; TRBD2 is a possible D gene (5 bases). V lost 4 bases and J lost 0, with 14 bases in between. CDR1 is SEHNR, CDR2 FQNEAQ, per germline (reference sequence). This CDR3 is 16 amino acids long. The CDR3 DNA reads as TGTGCCAGCAGCTCCCGAGCGAGACTAAGCACAGATACGCAGTATTTT. Its protein is CASSSRARLSTDTQYF.

The V and J genes are TRBV27 and TRBJ1-2; 9 bases agree with TRBD1. The CDR3 spans 15 residues. CDR1 MNHEY and CDR2 SMNVEV come from the germline V gene (reference sequence). Trimming at V came to 5 bases and at J to 7 bases, leaving 11 bases not matched to a gene. The CDR3 nucleotides read TGTGCCAGCAGTCCAGCCGGTACAGGGGGCCGTGGCTACACCTTC. Translating gives CASSPAGTGGRGYTF.